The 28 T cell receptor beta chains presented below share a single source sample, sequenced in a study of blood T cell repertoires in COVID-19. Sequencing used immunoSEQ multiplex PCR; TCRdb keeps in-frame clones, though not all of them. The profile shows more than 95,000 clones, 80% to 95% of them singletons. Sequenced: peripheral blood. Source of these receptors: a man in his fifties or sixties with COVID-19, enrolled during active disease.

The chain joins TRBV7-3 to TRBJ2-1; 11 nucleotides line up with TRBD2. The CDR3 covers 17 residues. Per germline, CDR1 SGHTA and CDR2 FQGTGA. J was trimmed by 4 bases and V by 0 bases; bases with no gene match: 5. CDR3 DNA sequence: TGTGCCAGCAGCTTAACAACCGGGACTAGCGGATACAATGAGCAGTTCTTC. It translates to CASSLTTGTSGYNEQFF. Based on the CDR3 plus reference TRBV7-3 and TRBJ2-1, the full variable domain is GAGVSQTPSNKVTEKGKYVELRCDPISGHTALYWYRQSLGQGPEFLIYFQGTGAADDSGLPNDRFFAVRPEGSVSTLKIQRTERGDSAVYLCASSLTTGTSGYNEQFFGPGTRLTVL.

CDR3 nucleotide sequence: TGTGCCAGCAGTTCGGACGGACAGGGGGCCCGGGAGCAGTACTTC. It encodes CASSSDGQGAREQYF. The chain has TRBV28 and TRBJ2-7, with TRBD1 matching over 11 bases. Trimming removed 4 bases from V and 7 bases from J; junction bases left unmatched: 9. There are 15 residues in the CDR3. CDR1 and CDR2 from the germline V gene are MDHEN and SYDVKM.

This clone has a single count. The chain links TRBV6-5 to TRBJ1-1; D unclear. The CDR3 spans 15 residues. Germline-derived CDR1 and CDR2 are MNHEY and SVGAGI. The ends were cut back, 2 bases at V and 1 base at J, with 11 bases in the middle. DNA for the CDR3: TGTGCCAGCAGTTACCGGGTTGACGGGAACACTGAAGCTTTCTTT. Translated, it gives CASSYRVDGNTEAFF.

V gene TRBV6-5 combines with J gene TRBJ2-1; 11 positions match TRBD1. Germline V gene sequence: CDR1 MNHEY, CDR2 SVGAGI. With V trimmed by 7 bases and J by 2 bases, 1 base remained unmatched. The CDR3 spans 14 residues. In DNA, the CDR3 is TGTGCCAGCACGGGACAGGGGGCCTACAATGAGCAGTTCTTC. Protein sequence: CASTGQGAYNEQFF.

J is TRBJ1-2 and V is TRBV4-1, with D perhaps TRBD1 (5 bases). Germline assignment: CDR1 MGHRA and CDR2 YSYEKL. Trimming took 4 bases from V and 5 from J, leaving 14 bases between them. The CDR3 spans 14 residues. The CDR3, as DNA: TGCGCCAGCAGCCTCTGGGGGGGGAAGTATGGCTACACCTTC. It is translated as CASSLWGGKYGYTF.

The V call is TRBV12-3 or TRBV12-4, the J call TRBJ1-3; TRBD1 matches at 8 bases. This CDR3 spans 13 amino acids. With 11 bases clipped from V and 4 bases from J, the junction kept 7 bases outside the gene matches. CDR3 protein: CASRGQAGNTIYF. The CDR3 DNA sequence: TGTGCCTCCCGGGGACAGGCGGGAAACACCATATATTTT.

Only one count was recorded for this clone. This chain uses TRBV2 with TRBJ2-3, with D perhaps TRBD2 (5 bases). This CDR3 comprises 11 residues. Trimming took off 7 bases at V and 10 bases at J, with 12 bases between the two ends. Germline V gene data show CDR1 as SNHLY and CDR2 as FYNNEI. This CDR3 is CASKEGDSQYF. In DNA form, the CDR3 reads TGTGCCAGCAAAGAGGGAGACTCGCAGTATTTT. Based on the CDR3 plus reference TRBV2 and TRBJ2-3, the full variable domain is EPEVTQTPSHQVTQMGQEVILRCVPISNHLYFYWYRQILGQKVEFLVSFYNNEISEKSEIFDDQFSVERPDGSNFTLKIRSTKLEDSAMYFCASKEGDSQYFGPGTRLTVL.

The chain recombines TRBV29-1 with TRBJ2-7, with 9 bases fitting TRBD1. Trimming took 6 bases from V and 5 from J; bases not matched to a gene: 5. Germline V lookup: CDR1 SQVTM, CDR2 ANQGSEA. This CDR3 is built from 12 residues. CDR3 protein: CSVLRDRDEQYF. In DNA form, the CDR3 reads TGCAGCGTCCTCCGGGACAGGGACGAGCAGTACTTC.

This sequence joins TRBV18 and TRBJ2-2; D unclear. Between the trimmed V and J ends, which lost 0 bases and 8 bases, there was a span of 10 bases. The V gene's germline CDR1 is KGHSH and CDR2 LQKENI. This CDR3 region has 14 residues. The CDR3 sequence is CASSPPSSHGELFF. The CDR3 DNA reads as TGTGCCAGCTCACCACCGAGTTCCCATGGGGAGCTGTTTTTT.

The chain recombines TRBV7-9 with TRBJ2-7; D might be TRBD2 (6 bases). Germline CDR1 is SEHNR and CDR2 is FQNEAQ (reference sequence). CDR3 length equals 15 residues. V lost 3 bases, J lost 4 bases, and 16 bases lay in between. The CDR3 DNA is TGTGCCAGCAGCTTGGTGGGACGGGGGAATTACGAGCAGTACGTC. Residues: CASSLVGRGNYEQYV.

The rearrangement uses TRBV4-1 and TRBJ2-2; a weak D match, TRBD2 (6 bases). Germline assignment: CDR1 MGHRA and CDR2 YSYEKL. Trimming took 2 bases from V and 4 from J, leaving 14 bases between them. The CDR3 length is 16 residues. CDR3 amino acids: CASSQSGTSSTGELFF. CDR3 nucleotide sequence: TGCGCCAGCAGCCAATCAGGGACTTCGAGCACCGGGGAGCTGTTTTTT.

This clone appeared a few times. CDR3 amino acids: CASSLVSGEQYV. The CDR3 DNA reads as TGTGCCAGCAGCTTAGTATCCGGCGAGCAGTACGTC. The chain joins TRBV7-8 to TRBJ2-7; no reliable D call. The CDR3 spans 12 residues. Looked up from germline, CDR1 is SGHVS and CDR2 is FQNEAQ. V was cut by 1 base and J by 6 bases, with 7 bases left in between.

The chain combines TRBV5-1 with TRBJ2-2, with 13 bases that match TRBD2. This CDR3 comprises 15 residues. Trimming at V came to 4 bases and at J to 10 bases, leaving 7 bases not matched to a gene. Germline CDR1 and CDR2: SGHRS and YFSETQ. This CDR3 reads CASSVLAGGPMELFF. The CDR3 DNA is TGCGCCAGCAGCGTACTAGCGGGAGGGCCGATGGAGCTGTTTTTT.

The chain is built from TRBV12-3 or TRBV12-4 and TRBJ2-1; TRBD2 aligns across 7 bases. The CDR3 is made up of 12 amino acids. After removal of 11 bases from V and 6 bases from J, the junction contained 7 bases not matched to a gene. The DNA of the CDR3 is TGTGCCGGGGGGGATGATGGCAATGAGCAGTTCTTC. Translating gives CAGGDDGNEQFF.

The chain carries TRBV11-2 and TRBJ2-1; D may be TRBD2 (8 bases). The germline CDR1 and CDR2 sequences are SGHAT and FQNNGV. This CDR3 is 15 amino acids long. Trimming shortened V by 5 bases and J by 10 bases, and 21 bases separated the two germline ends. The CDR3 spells CASSTGAGGPTEQFF. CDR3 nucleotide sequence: TGTGCCAGCAGCACAGGGGCGGGGGGCCCGACGGAGCAGTTCTTC. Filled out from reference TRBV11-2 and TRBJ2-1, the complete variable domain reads EAGVAQSPRYKIIEKRQSVAFWCNPISGHATLYWYQQILGQGPKLLIQFQNNGVVDDSQLPKDRFSAERLKGVDSTLKIQPAKLEDSAVYLCASSTGAGGPTEQFFGPGTRLTVL.

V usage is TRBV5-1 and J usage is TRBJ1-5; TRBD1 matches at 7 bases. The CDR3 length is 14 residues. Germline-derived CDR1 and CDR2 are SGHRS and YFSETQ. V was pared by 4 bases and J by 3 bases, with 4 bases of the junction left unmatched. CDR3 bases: TGCGCCAGCAGCCCAGGGACAGTCAATCAGCCCCAGCATTTT. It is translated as CASSPGTVNQPQHF.

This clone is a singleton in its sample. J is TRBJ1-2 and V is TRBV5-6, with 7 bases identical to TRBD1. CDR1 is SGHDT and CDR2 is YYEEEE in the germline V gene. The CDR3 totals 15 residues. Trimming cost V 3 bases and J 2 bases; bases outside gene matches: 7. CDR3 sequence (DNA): TGTGCCAGCAGCTATCCTGACAGGGTAAACTATGGCTACACCTTC. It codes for CASSYPDRVNYGYTF.

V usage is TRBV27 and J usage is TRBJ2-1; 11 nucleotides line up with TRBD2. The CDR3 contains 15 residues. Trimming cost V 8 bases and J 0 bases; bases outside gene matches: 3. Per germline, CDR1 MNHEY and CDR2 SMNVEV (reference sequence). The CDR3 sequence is CASAGLADSYNEQFF. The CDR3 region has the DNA TGTGCCAGCGCGGGACTAGCGGACTCCTACAATGAGCAGTTCTTC.

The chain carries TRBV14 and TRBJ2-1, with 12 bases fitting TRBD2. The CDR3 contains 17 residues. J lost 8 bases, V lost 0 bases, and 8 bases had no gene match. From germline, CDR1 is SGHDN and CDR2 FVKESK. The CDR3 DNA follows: TGTGCCAGCAGCCAAGATCTTACTAGCGGGAGGAAAGATGAGCAGTTCTTC. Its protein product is CASSQDLTSGRKDEQFF.

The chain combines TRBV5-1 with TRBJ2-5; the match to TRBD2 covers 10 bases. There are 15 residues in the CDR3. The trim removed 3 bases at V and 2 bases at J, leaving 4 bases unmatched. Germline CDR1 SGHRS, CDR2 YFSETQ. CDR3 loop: CASSSGLAAQETQYF. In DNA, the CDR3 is TGCGCCAGCAGCTCTGGACTAGCGGCACAAGAGACCCAGTACTTC. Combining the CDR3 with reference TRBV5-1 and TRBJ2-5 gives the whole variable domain KAGVTQTPRYLIKTRGQQVTLSCSPISGHRSVSWYQQTPGQGLQFLFEYFSETQRNKGNFPGRFSGRQFSNSRSEMNVSTLELGDSALYLCASSSGLAAQETQYFGPGTRLLVL.

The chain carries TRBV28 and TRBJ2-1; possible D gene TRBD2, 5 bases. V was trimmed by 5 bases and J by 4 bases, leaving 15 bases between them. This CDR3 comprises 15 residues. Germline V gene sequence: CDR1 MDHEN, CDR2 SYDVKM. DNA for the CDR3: TGTGCCAGCAGTACCCGCCCTCGACTATACAATGAGCAGTTCTTC. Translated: CASSTRPRLYNEQFF.

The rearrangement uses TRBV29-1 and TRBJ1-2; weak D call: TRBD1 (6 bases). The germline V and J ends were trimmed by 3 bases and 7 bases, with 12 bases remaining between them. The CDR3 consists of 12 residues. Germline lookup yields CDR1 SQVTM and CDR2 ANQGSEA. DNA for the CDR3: TGCAGCGTTGACCCAGGGGAGGGTGGCTACACCTTC. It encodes CSVDPGEGGYTF.

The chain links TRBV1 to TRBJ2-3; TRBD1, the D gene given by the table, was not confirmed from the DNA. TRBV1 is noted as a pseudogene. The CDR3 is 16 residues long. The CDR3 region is CTSSRFGQGFGDTQYF. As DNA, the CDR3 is TGCACCAGCAGCCGATTTGGACAGGGGTTCGGAGATACGCAGTATTTT.

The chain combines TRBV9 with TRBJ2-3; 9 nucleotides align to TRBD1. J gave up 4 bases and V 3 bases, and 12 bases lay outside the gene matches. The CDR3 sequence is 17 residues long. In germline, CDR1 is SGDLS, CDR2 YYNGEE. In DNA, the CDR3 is TGTGCCAGCAGCGAGTTCTTATCGGGACAGGGTTCAGATACGCAGTATTTT. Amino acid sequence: CASSEFLSGQGSDTQYF.

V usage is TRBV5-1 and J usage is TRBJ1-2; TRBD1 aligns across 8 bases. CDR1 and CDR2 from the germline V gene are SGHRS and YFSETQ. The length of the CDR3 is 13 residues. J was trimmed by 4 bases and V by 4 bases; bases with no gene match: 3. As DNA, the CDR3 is TGCGCCAGCAGCGTGACAGGGGTCTATGGCTACACCTTC. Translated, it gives CASSVTGVYGYTF.

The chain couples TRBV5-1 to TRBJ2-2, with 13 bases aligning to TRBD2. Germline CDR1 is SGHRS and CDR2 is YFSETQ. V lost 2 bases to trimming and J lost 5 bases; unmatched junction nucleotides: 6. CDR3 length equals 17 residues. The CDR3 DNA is TGCGCCAGCAGCTTTACCGGGACTAGCGGGACTACCGGGGAGCTGTTTTTT. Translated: CASSFTGTSGTTGELFF.

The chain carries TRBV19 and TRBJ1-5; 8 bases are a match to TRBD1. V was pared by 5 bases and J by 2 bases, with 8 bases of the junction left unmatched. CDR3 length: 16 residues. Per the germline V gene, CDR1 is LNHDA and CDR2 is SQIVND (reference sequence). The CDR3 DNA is TGTGCCAGTAGTCCCCGGACAGGGACGGGCAATCAGCCCCAGCATTTT. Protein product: CASSPRTGTGNQPQHF.

This CDR3 reads CASSPLSGTLETQYF. The CDR3, as DNA: TGTGCCAGCTCACCACTGTCGGGAACACTGGAGACCCAGTACTTC. The rearrangement links TRBV18 to TRBJ2-5; D is perhaps TRBD2 (5 bases). The V end was cut by 1 base, the J end by 5 bases, with 14 bases between. The germline V gene has CDR1 KGHSH and CDR2 LQKENI. The CDR3 length is 15 residues.